This T cell receptor (beta chain) was identified during a study of regulatory T cells in long-lasting Graves disease. Overall study results and limits: Among persistent patients, a larger number of public clonotypes were shared (around 3,000) than among newly diagnosed patients (roughly 970).

The V gene end was trimmed by 6 bases and the J gene end by 1 base; junction bases not matched to a gene: 19. The CDR3 sequence is 19 residues long. Germline V gene lookup returns CDR1 MNHNS and CDR2 SASEGT. Stated time point: newly diagnosed GD, antithyroid drugs for less than 3 months. The TCR library used RNA extracted from PBMCs. CDR3-region Arm-PCR and iRepertoire HTBI primers produced the TCR beta libraries. Original methodology: Across samples, 50 to 75 TRBV and some 13 TRBJ segments were found. Each CDR3 protein gets one entry after TCRdb re-called the multiplex PCR reads with MiXCR. For this entry, the V and J calls and clone size follow TCRdb and not the study's own pipeline. The sample consists of around 450,000 distinct CDR3 sequences, about 15% of them appearing once. As for this clonotype: Antigen: not known.

These records were also assigned to another study, of T cells in Graves' hyperthyroidism and ophthalmopathy. Turning to that study: Blood held most thyroid clonotypes expanded above 0.001 frequency.

The chain couples TRBV6-1 to TRBJ2-3, with TRBD2 matching over 7 bases. The starting material was peripheral blood mononuclear cells (PBMCs), obtained at new diagnosis, from a patient treated with antithyroid drugs. The clonotype originates from a middle-aged woman with Graves disease. DNA for the CDR3: TGTGCCAGCAGCCCCCAAAGTCGGGGAGGGCCAAAGGGCACAGATACGCAGTATTTT. Protein product: CASSPQSRGGPKGTDTQYF.